What follows is one TCR beta chain and its context. These data are taken from a study of shared clonotypes between healthy human individuals. TCRdb's copy holds only in-frame clones and misses some; the assay was immunoSEQ multiplex PCR. The sample has about 2 million clones, over 85% seen once. The receptor's source is a man aged 18-30 years in good health. The specimen sequenced was naive CD4+ T cells sorted from blood. Subset given: CD45RA+ positively selected.

This chain's CDR3 is CASSPGGSYEQYF. In DNA, the CDR3 is TGTGCCAGCAGTCCAGGGGGCTCCTACGAGCAGTACTTC. This chain links TRBV7-2 with TRBJ2-7; 7 positions agree with TRBD1. Trimming at V came to 6 bases and at J to 0 bases, leaving 2 bases not matched to a gene. Germline assignment: CDR1 SGHTA and CDR2 FQGNSA. The CDR3 contains 13 residues.